The 29 T cell receptor beta chains presented below share a single source sample, sequenced in a study of blood T cell repertoires in COVID-19 (dated by TCRdb to 2018 to 2021). Receptor libraries were prepared by the immunoSEQ multiplex PCR assay. TCRdb obtained this table from immuneACCESS and retained in-frame rearrangements with V and J assigned. These tables miss some clones; where compared with another copy, unresolved V genes account for less than half of the shortfall, and the remainder is unexplained. The sample records under 350,000 clones, more than 85% of which are singletons. The ten biggest clones cover approximately 4.6% of the sample. What was sequenced was peripheral blood. The source is a man in his forties with acute or convalescent COVID-19.

This chain joins TRBV12-3 or TRBV12-4 and TRBJ1-1; TRBD1 matches 7 bases. The CDR3 is made up of 13 amino acids. Trimming cost V 2 bases and J 6 bases; bases outside gene matches: 3. The CDR3 nucleotides read TGTGCCAGCAGTTTAATCCAGGGGGCTGAAGCTTTCTTT. Translating it yields CASSLIQGAEAFF.

This clone was counted once. The genes are TRBV29-1 and TRBJ2-7; D may be TRBD1 (6 bases). The CDR3 is 12 amino acids. V dropped 7 bases and J dropped 5 bases, with 15 bases sitting between them. Per germline, CDR1 SQVTM and CDR2 ANQGSEA. Written as DNA, the CDR3 is TGCAGCGGAACACAGGGATCGGACGAGCAGTACTTC. Translating gives CSGTQGSDEQYF.

The chain employs TRBV4-1 and TRBJ2-7, with 7 bases aligning to TRBD2. Germline CDR1 is MGHRA and CDR2 is YSYEKL. Losses at the gene ends were 3 bases for V and 5 bases for J; bases not matched to a gene: 22. This CDR3 comprises 19 residues. The CDR3 coding sequence is TGCGCCAGCAGCCAGGTAGTACTTGGAGCGGGACCACAAGCTCACGAGCAGTACTTC. Its protein product is CASSQVVLGAGPQAHEQYF.

The V and J genes are TRBV20-1 and TRBJ2-1; TRBD2 agrees at 8 bases. The CDR3 totals 15 residues. Trimming removed 3 bases from V and 5 bases from J; junction bases left unmatched: 9. CDR1 is DFQATT, CDR2 SNEGSKA, per germline (reference sequence). The CDR3 spells CSASGSGGSNNEQFF. As DNA, the CDR3 is TGCAGTGCTAGTGGGAGCGGGGGATCGAACAATGAGCAGTTCTTC.

In DNA, the CDR3 is TGTGCCAGCAGTTACTCGTCGGGGACCTACGAGCAGTACTTC. Its protein is CASSYSSGTYEQYF. The gene calls are TRBV6-5 and TRBJ2-7; D is possibly TRBD2 (5 bases). This CDR3 comprises 14 residues. The germline V gene has CDR1 MNHEY and CDR2 SVGAGI. Deletions cut 0 bases from V and 2 bases from J, with 8 bases between.

V and J are TRBV5-4 and TRBJ2-7; D may be TRBD1 (7 bases). The V end was cut by 7 bases, the J end by 2 bases, with 16 bases between. Per germline, CDR1 SGHNT and CDR2 YYREEE (reference sequence). The CDR3 runs to 14 residues. CDR3 residues: CASWRQGGAYEQYF. CDR3 coding DNA: TGTGCCAGCTGGCGCCAGGGGGGCGCCTACGAGCAGTACTTC.

V is TRBV19 and J is TRBJ1-3; no definite D call. The germline CDR1 and CDR2 sequences are LNHDA and SQIVND (reference sequence). This CDR3 is 15 amino acids long. The germline V and J ends were trimmed by 3 bases and 0 bases, with 9 bases remaining between them. CDR3 coding DNA: TGTGCCAGTAGTATGGACTCTGTCTCTGGAAACACCATATATTTT. It specifies CASSMDSVSGNTIYF.

This chain links TRBV10-3 with TRBJ1-1, with D perhaps matching TRBD1 (6 bases). V gave up 1 base and J gave up 1 base, with 7 bases separating them. The CDR3 extends over 14 amino acids. Looked up from germline, CDR1 is ENHRY and CDR2 is SYGVKD. In nucleotides, the CDR3 is TGTGCCATCAGTGAGTTACAGGGGAACACTGAAGCTTTCTTT. This codes for CAISELQGNTEAFF.

The gene calls are TRBV5-5 and TRBJ1-1, with TRBD1 matching over 7 bases. Germline V lookup: CDR1 SGHKS, CDR2 YYEKEE (reference sequence). The ends lost 4 bases at V and 4 bases at J; junction bases unmatched: 7. This CDR3 comprises 14 residues. The CDR3 DNA reads as TGTGCCAGCAGCCTGAAATCAGGGGGCACTGAAGCTTTCTTT. Translation gives CASSLKSGGTEAFF.

The genes are TRBV12-5 and TRBJ1-3; the D gene is possibly TRBD1 (6 bases). Per the germline V gene, CDR1 is LGHNT and CDR2 is FRNRAP. Trimming removed 6 bases at V and 0 bases at J, with 12 bases between. The CDR3 spans 15 residues. CDR3 in amino acids: CASGAGQSSGNTIYF. In DNA, the CDR3 is TGTGCTAGTGGGGCCGGACAGAGCTCTGGAAACACCATATATTTT.

This clone has a single count. The CDR3 DNA is TGTGCCATCAGTGAGTTGCGGCGGGGGCGCTACAATGAGCAGTTCTTC. Its protein is CAISELRRGRYNEQFF. The chain combines TRBV10-3 with TRBJ2-1, with D possibly TRBD2 on 7 matching bases. Germline CDR1 is ENHRY and CDR2 is SYGVKD. The CDR3 has 16 amino acids. The ends were cut back, 1 base at V and 3 bases at J, with 13 bases in the middle.

The rearrangement links TRBV19 to TRBJ2-1; D gene unclear. Germline CDR1 reads LNHDA; CDR2 reads SQIVND (reference sequence). The length of the CDR3 is 14 residues. Trimming took off 3 bases at V and 5 bases at J, with 11 bases between the two ends. As DNA, the CDR3 is TGTGCCAGTAGTATGAGCTCCGTCCACAATGAGCAGTTCTTC. Amino acids: CASSMSSVHNEQFF.

This chain links TRBV13 with TRBJ2-1; TRBD1 aligns across 8 bases. V was pared by 6 bases and J by 10 bases, with 8 bases of the junction left unmatched. CDR1 and CDR2 from the germline V gene are PRHDT and FYEKMQ (reference sequence). The CDR3 has 13 amino acids. The CDR3 loop is CASSLQGQEEQFF. For the CDR3, the DNA is TGTGCCAGCAGTTTACAGGGACAGGAGGAGCAGTTCTTC. The full variable domain, completed using reference TRBV13 and TRBJ2-1, is AAGVIQSPRHLIKEKRETATLKCYPIPRHDTVYWYQQGPGQDPQFLISFYEKMQSDKGSIPDRFSAQQFSDYHSELNMSSLELGDSALYFCASSLQGQEEQFFGPGTRLTVL.

The V gene is TRBV29-1, the J gene TRBJ1-2; the D gene is possibly TRBD1 (6 bases). This CDR3 comprises 14 residues. The germline CDR1 and CDR2 sequences are SQVTM and ANQGSEA. Trimming took off 2 bases at V and 5 bases at J, with 15 bases between the two ends. The CDR3 sequence is CSVESQVRGYGYTF. CDR3 nucleotide sequence: TGCAGCGTTGAAAGCCAAGTCAGGGGTTATGGCTACACCTTC.

This clone occurred once. The CDR3 reads CASRWTHTGELFF. The DNA of the CDR3 is TGTGCCAGCAGGTGGACTCACACCGGGGAGCTGTTTTTT. V is TRBV6-6 and J is TRBJ2-2, with a possible D match to TRBD2 (5 bases). From germline, CDR1 is MNHNY and CDR2 SVGAGI (reference sequence). Trimming left V 6 bases short and J 3 bases short, with 8 bases between. The CDR3 spans 13 residues.

The chain combines TRBV20-1 with TRBJ1-2; D remains unclear. The CDR3 consists of 10 residues. Germline CDR1 DFQATT, CDR2 SNEGSKA (reference sequence). V was cut by 6 bases and J by 10 bases, with 12 bases left in between. CDR3 coding DNA: TGCAGTGCCGGGAGGGAATCCTACACCTTC. It yields the protein CSAGRESYTF.

The chain employs TRBV24-1 and TRBJ2-5, with a weak D call TRBD1 (6 bases). The CDR3 totals 13 residues. Germline V gene data show CDR1 as KGHDR and CDR2 as SFDVKD. The V end was cut by 0 bases, the J end by 12 bases, with 13 bases between. CDR3 DNA: TGTGCCACCAGTGATTTGCGACTGAGACAGGAGTACTTC. Its protein is CATSDLRLRQEYF.

This clone was picked up one time. This chain joins TRBV11-1 and TRBJ2-1, with D maybe TRBD2 (6 bases). The ends were cut back, 1 base at V and 0 bases at J, with 7 bases in the middle. Germline-derived CDR1 and CDR2 are SGHAT and FQDESV (reference sequence). There are 15 residues in the CDR3. CDR3 DNA: TGTGCCAGCAGCTTAGACGGGAGCTCCTACAATGAGCAGTTCTTC. Translation: CASSLDGSSYNEQFF.

The chain has TRBV24-1 and TRBJ2-7; 8 bases align to TRBD1. V shed 4 bases and J 7 bases; nucleotides not matched to a gene: 5. Germline V gene data show CDR1 as KGHDR and CDR2 as SFDVKD. CDR3 size: 13 residues. The CDR3 bases are TGTGCCACCAGTGACCCGGGACAGGTGGAGCAGTACTTC. Residues: CATSDPGQVEQYF.

V is TRBV3-1 (or the pseudogene TRBV3-2) and J is TRBJ2-7; weak D call: TRBD1 (9 bases). Germline V lookup: CDR1 LGHDT, CDR2 YNNKEL (reference sequence). V was shortened by 0 bases and J by 4 bases, with 22 bases between the two germline ends. CDR3 length equals 18 residues. DNA of the CDR3: TGTGCCAGCAGCCAAGAAAGAACAGGGGGCGCGGGGGGATACGAGCAGTACTTC. Translation gives CASSQERTGGAGGYEQYF.

The J gene is TRBJ2-3, the V gene TRBV4-1; 13 nucleotides agree with TRBD2. The CDR3 has 15 residues. The V gene end was trimmed by 6 bases and the J gene end by 4 bases; junction bases not matched to a gene: 4. Germline V gene sequence: CDR1 MGHRA, CDR2 YSYEKL. The CDR3 is CASRLAGGRADTQYF. CDR3 nucleotide sequence: TGCGCCAGCAGACTAGCGGGGGGGCGGGCAGATACGCAGTATTTT.

This chain links TRBV6-1 with TRBJ2-1; D possibly corresponds to TRBD1 (6 bases). V dropped 0 bases and J dropped 8 bases, with 11 bases sitting between them. The CDR3 sequence is 14 residues long. CDR1 and CDR2 from the germline V gene are MNHNS and SASEGT. CDR3 DNA: TGTGCCAGCAGTGAAGCTCAGGGGAGCCATGAGCAGTTCTTC. Its protein is CASSEAQGSHEQFF.

The chain uses TRBV19 and TRBJ1-1; D is undetermined. This CDR3 is 13 amino acids long. Trimming took off 6 bases at V and 1 base at J, with 9 bases between the two ends. CDR1 LNHDA and CDR2 SQIVND come from the germline V gene (reference sequence). For the CDR3, the DNA is TGTGCCAGTAGGGAGGGAGGGAACACTGAAGCTTTCTTT. Translating it yields CASREGGNTEAFF.

The chain joins TRBV6-6 to TRBJ1-2; the match to TRBD1 covers 11 bases. Trimming removed 5 bases from V and 2 bases from J; junction bases left unmatched: 4. Germline CDR1 MNHNY, CDR2 SVGAGI (reference sequence). The CDR3 loop spans 15 amino acids. CDR3 coding DNA: TGTGCCAGCAGTCACCGGGACAGGGGGAACTATGGCTACACCTTC. Translating it yields CASSHRDRGNYGYTF.

The chain recombines TRBV6-4 with TRBJ1-1, with D perhaps TRBD1 (6 bases). Trimming left V 3 bases short and J 5 bases short, with 10 bases between. Per germline, CDR1 MRHNA and CDR2 SNTAGT. The CDR3 has 13 residues. CDR3 in amino acids: CASSEAGATEAFF. CDR3 coding DNA: TGTGCCAGCAGTGAGGCAGGGGCAACTGAAGCTTTCTTT.

The CDR3 DNA reads as TGTGCCAGCAGCTTAGGAGGTTATAGCAATCAGCCCCAGCATTTT. Encoded protein: CASSLGGYSNQPQHF. J is TRBJ1-5 and V is TRBV7-2; D remains unclear. Trimming left V 1 base short and J 0 bases short, with 7 bases between. CDR1 and CDR2 from the germline V gene are SGHTA and FQGNSA. CDR3 length equals 15 residues. The full variable domain, its missing parts supplied by reference TRBV7-2 and TRBJ1-5, is GAGVSQSPSNKVTEKGKDVELRCDPISGHTALYWYRQSLGQGLEFLIYFQGNSAPDKSGLPSDRFSAERTGGSVSTLTIQRTQQEDSAVYLCASSLGGYSNQPQHFGDGTRLSIL.

This chain joins TRBV5-1 and TRBJ1-5, with 9 nucleotides matching TRBD1. V trimming: 1 base; J trimming: 7 bases; junction bases outside the gene matches: 12. This CDR3 has 17 residues. CDR1 and CDR2 (germline): SGHRS, YFSETQ. This CDR3 reads CASSLSPQGTGNQPQHF. CDR3 sequence (DNA): TGCGCCAGCAGCTTGTCCCCCCAAGGGACAGGGAACCAGCCCCAGCATTTT.

This chain joins TRBV29-1 and TRBJ1-6; TRBD1 is a possible D gene (5 bases). There are 14 residues in the CDR3. V gave up 7 bases and J gave up 5 bases, with 15 bases separating them. The germline V gene encodes CDR1 SQVTM and CDR2 ANQGSEA. The DNA of the CDR3 is TGCAGCGCCAAATTATGGGGGGATAATTCACCCCTCCACTTT. Translating it yields CSAKLWGDNSPLHF.

CDR3 nucleotides: TGTGCCAGCAGTGAAGCGGCCAGGCAGTACGGGGAGCTGTTTTTT. Translated, it gives CASSEAARQYGELFF. The genes are TRBV2 and TRBJ2-2; unclear D gene. The CDR3 totals 15 residues. Germline lookup yields CDR1 SNHLY and CDR2 FYNNEI. Trimming left V 0 bases short and J 7 bases short, with 12 bases between.